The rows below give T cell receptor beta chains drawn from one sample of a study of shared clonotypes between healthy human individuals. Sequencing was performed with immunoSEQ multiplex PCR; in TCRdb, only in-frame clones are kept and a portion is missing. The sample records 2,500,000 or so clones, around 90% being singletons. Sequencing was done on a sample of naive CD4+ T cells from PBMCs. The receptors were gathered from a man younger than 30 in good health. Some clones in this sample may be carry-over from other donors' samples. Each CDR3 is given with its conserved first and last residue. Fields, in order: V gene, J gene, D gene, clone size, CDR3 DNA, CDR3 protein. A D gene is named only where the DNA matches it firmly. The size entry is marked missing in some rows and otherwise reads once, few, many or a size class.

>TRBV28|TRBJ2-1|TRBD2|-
TGTGCCAGCAGTTTGCCGGGACTAGCGGGATTTACGGGGGGGGATGAGCAGTTCTTC
CASSLPGLAGFTGGDEQFF
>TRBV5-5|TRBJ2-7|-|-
TGTGCCAGCAGCGTGACTAGTTCCTACGAGCAGTACTTC
CASSVTSSYEQYF
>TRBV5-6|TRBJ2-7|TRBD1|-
TGTGCCAGCAGCCCTCTTCTTCAGGGGGCACCCTACGAGCAGTACTTC
CASSPLLQGAPYEQYF
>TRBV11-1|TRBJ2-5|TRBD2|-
TGTGCCAGCAGCCCACGACTAGCGGGAGGCCAAGAGACCCAGTACTTC
CASSPRLAGGQETQYF
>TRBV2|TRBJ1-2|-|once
TGTGCCAGCAGTGACCCCAGGGGCTACACCTTC
CASSDPRGYTF
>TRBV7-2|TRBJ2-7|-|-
TGTGCCAGCGGGCAGGTCAATTCCTACGAGCAGTACTTC
CASGQVNSYEQYF
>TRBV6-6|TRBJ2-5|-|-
TGTGCCAGCAGTTTCGGGGGAAGAGAGACCCAGTACTTC
CASSFGGRETQYF
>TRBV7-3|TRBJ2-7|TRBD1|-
TGTGCCAGCAGCTGGGACAGGGGAGACGAGCAGTACTTC
CASSWDRGDEQYF
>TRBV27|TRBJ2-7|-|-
TGTGCCAGCAGTTCCCTTGCCTGGGTGCGGCACGAGCAGTACTTC
CASSSLAWVRHEQYF
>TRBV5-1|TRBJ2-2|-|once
TGCGCCAGCAGCTTACCGGGGGCGGACACCGGGGAGCTGTTTTTT
CASSLPGADTGELFF
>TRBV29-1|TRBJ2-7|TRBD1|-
TGCAGCGTGGGACAGGGGTTCTACGAGCAGTACTTC
CSVGQGFYEQYF
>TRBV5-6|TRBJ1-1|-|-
TGTGCCAGCAGTAGACAGGCTTTGAACACTGAAGCTTTCTTT
CASSRQALNTEAFF
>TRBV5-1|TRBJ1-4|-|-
TGCGCCAGCAGCTTGGGGACGGGTAATAATGAAAAACTGTTTTTT
CASSLGTGNNEKLFF
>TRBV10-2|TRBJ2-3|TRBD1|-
TGCGCCAGCCGGGGACAGGGGGCAGGAGATACGCAGTATTTT
CASRGQGAGDTQYF
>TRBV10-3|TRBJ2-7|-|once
TGTGCCATCAGTGAGAGGGGACTTCAGTACGAGCAGTACTTC
CAISERGLQYEQYF
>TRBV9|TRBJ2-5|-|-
TGTGCCAGCAGCCCAACAGGGACCGTAGAGACCCAGTACTTC
CASSPTGTVETQYF
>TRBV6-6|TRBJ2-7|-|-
TGTGCCAGCAGTTATGGTTCCGGGAGAGGCGACGAGCAGTACTTC
CASSYGSGRGDEQYF
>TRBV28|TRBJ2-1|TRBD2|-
TGTGCCAGCAGCCGGACTAGTATGTATGAGCAGTTCTTC
CASSRTSMYEQFF
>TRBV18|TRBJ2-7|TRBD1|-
TGTGCCAGCTCACCACGAAGGGACAGGGGTGTGAACGAGCAGTACTTC
CASSPRRDRGVNEQYF
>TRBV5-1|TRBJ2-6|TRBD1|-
TGCGCCAGCAGCCAAGGGGGCTGGTCTGGGGCCAACGTCCTGACTTTC
CASSQGGWSGANVLTF
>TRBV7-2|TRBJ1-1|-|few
TGTGCCAGCAGCTTAGAAGTGGCAGGGTCGGGGACTGAAGCTTTCTTT
CASSLEVAGSGTEAFF
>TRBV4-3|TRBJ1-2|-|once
TGCGCCAGCAGCCAAAGCCTCTCTCCAAATGATGGCTACACCTTC
CASSQSLSPNDGYTF
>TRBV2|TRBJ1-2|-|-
TGTGCCAGCCGAGACAGTAACTATGGCTACACCTTC
CASRDSNYGYTF
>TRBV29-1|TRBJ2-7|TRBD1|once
TGCAGCGTTGGCGGACAGGGCGGGCTAAATCAGGGCGAGCAGTACTTC
CSVGGQGGLNQGEQYF
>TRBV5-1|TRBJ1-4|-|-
TGCGCCAGCAGCTTGGAACCCGGAGAAAAACTGTTTTTT
CASSLEPGEKLFF
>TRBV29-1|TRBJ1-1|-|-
TGCAGCGTTGAAGCAGGCCGGAGGCGGGTGGGCACTGAAGCTTTCTTT
CSVEAGRRRVGTEAFF
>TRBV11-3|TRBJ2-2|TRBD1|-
TGTGCCAGCAGCCACAGGGGCCCGAACACCGGGGAGCTGTTTTTT
CASSHRGPNTGELFF
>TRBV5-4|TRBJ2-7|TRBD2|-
TGTGCCAGCAGCTTTGCGCTAGCGGGAGAACGCGAGCAGTACTTC
CASSFALAGEREQYF
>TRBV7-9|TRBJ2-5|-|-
TGTGCCAGCAGCTTGTATACCCCCTCCACAGAGACCCAGTACTTC
CASSLYTPSTETQYF
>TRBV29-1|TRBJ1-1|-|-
TGCAGCGTTGAGTTCAGGAACACTGAAGCTTTCTTT
CSVEFRNTEAFF
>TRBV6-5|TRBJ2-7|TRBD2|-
TGTGCCAGCAGTTACTCCACACTAGCGCCCTTCTACGAGCAGTACTTC
CASSYSTLAPFYEQYF
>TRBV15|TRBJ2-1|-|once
TGTGCCACCAGCAGGACAGTCCTTCCTCCAGATGAGCAGTTCTTC
CATSRTVLPPDEQFF
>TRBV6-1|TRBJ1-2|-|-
TGTGCCAGCAGTGAAGTGGCAGCCCGCTCCTATGGCTACACCTTC
CASSEVAARSYGYTF
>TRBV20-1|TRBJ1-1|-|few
TGCAGTGCTAGGGCATACACTGAAGCTTTCTTT
CSARAYTEAFF